Following are 12 T cell receptor beta chains from one sample sequenced in a study of blood T cells in healthy people across ages. Next came a second PCR, run for about 7 to 11 cycles, which used a sample-barcoded 5' primer along with a J-beta primer mix. In TCRdb, the 5' RACE reads were re-called with MiXCR into one record per CDR3 protein. The repertoire includes some 1,500,000 distinct CDR3 sequences, roughly two fifths of them detected once, and less than 5% sits in the top ten. What was sequenced was blood. The receptors originated from a woman aged 18-35 years in good health.

This clonotype turned up a few times. Sequence at one end of the junction differs from germline and may be a read error. The V and J genes are TRBV2 and TRBJ2-3, with D unclear. Germline lookup yields CDR1 SNHLY and CDR2 FYNNEI. The CDR3 is 12 residues long. DNA of the CDR3: TGTGCCAGCAGCAAGGGCACAGATAAGCAGTATTTT. This encodes CASSKGTDKQYF.

The chain has TRBV2 and TRBJ1-1, with D maybe TRBD1 (6 bases). With 6 bases removed from V and 10 bases from J, the gap between germline ends came to 12 bases. CDR1 is SNHLY, CDR2 FYNNEI, per germline. The CDR3 contains 11 residues. CDR3 DNA sequence: TGTGCCAGCAGCGCAGGGGTTGGAGCTTTCTTT. Its translation: CASSAGVGAFF.

The chain joins TRBV29-1 to TRBJ2-1; no reliable D call. The CDR3 is made up of 14 amino acids. Trimming pared 7 bases from V and 2 bases from J, leaving 15 bases between. Germline V gene data show CDR1 as SQVTM and CDR2 as ANQGSEA. CDR3 sequence: CSARSVPTYNEQFF. The CDR3 DNA sequence: TGCAGCGCCAGGTCGGTCCCTACCTACAATGAGCAGTTCTTC.

The chain has TRBV28 and TRBJ1-5; D is possibly TRBD1 (6 bases). This CDR3 region has 15 residues. Germline CDR1 MDHEN, CDR2 SYDVKM. Between the trimmed V and J ends, which lost 7 bases and 2 bases, there was a span of 15 bases. The CDR3 here is CASISRGGGNQPQHF. The DNA of the CDR3 is TGTGCCAGCATATCGAGGGGGGGCGGCAATCAGCCCCAGCATTTT.

The genes are TRBV7-2 and TRBJ1-5; unclear D gene. The CDR3 has 15 residues. V shed 1 base and J shed 4 bases, with 11 bases lying between them. Germline V gene sequence: CDR1 SGHTA, CDR2 FQGNSA. The CDR3 spells CASSLVAGWNQPQHF. The CDR3 nucleotides read TGTGCCAGCAGCTTAGTAGCGGGGTGGAATCAGCCCCAGCATTTT.

The gene calls are TRBV4-1 and TRBJ2-7, with 7 bases aligning to TRBD2. Unmatched junction bases numbered 5, after V lost 0 bases and J lost 0 bases. CDR1 is MGHRA and CDR2 is YSYEKL in the germline V gene. CDR3 size: 16 residues. The chain's CDR3 is CASSQETASGSYEQYF. The CDR3 DNA is TGCGCCAGCAGCCAAGAAACGGCTAGCGGCTCCTACGAGCAGTACTTC.

The chain links TRBV7-2 to TRBJ2-2; no reliable D call. The CDR3 spans 18 residues. From germline, CDR1 is SGHTA and CDR2 FQGNSA. Trimming removed 0 bases from V and 2 bases from J, with 16 bases in between. DNA of the CDR3: TGTGCCAGCAGCTTAGCCCCAGGACGGGCAGTCAACACCGGGGAGCTGTTTTTT. It is translated as CASSLAPGRAVNTGELFF.

This chain joins TRBV6-6 and TRBJ2-6; D gene uncertain. V lost 1 base and J lost 0, with 10 bases in between. The CDR3 runs to 17 residues. Germline lookup yields CDR1 MNHNY and CDR2 SVGAGI (reference sequence). The CDR3 is CASSYWNTNSGANVLTF. In nucleotides, the CDR3 is TGTGCCAGCAGTTACTGGAACACCAACTCTGGGGCCAACGTCCTGACTTTC.

V is TRBV25-1 and J is TRBJ1-4; tentative D call: TRBD1 (5 bases). This CDR3 has 13 amino acids. Per germline, CDR1 MGHDK and CDR2 SYGVNS. V shed 1 base and J shed 8 bases, with 8 bases lying between them. CDR3 residues: CASSEWGEEKLFF. The CDR3 nucleotides are TGTGCCAGCAGTGAATGGGGGGAGGAAAAACTGTTTTTT.

This chain uses TRBV29-1 with TRBJ2-7; D is perhaps TRBD1 (5 bases). The V gene's germline CDR1 is SQVTM and CDR2 ANQGSEA. V dropped 7 bases and J dropped 0 bases, with 10 bases sitting between them. The CDR3 extends over 12 amino acids. CDR3 in amino acids: CSALDISYEQYF. CDR3 DNA sequence: TGCAGCGCCCTGGACATCTCCTACGAGCAGTACTTC.

V usage is TRBV2 and J usage is TRBJ2-3, with no clear D. V was trimmed by 1 base and J by 3 bases, leaving 5 bases between them. The CDR3 totals 13 residues. Germline V gives CDR1 SNHLY, CDR2 FYNNEI. The CDR3 bases are TGTGCCAGCAGTGAAGAGAGGACAGATACGCAGTATTTT. It yields the protein CASSEERTDTQYF.

A few counts support this clonotype. This chain links TRBV5-1 with TRBJ1-2; TRBD1 matches at 7 bases. The CDR3 is 14 residues long. Germline V gives CDR1 SGHRS, CDR2 YFSETQ. V was pared by 7 bases and J by 6 bases, with 12 bases of the junction left unmatched. CDR3 protein: CASQRRDSGNGYTF. CDR3 sequence (DNA): TGCGCCAGCCAACGCCGGGACAGCGGCAATGGCTACACCTTC.